The 13 T cell receptor beta chains listed next were all sequenced from one sample in a study of cytomegalovirus exposure and HLA in healthy donors. Amplification used 60 Vbeta primers and 13 Jbeta primers. Sequencing was performed with immunoSEQ multiplex PCR; in TCRdb, only in-frame clones are kept and a portion is missing. The sample has 120,000 to 150,000 clones, around 80% seen once. The sample was PBMCs. These receptor sequences come from a man aged 30 to 39 in good health and CMV-seronegative.

This rearrangement joins TRBV14 to TRBJ1-6; no clear D. The CDR3 spans 17 residues. Trimming shortened V by 2 bases and J by 0 bases, and 11 bases separated the two germline ends. Germline-derived CDR1 and CDR2 are SGHDN and FVKESK. For the CDR3, the DNA is TGTGCCAGCAGCCAATCCGGGAGGGACTCCTATAATTCACCCCTCCACTTT. Translation gives CASSQSGRDSYNSPLHF.

The chain links TRBV5-1 to TRBJ1-2, with 7 bases fitting TRBD1. The CDR3 is 13 residues long. With V trimmed by 5 bases and J by 1 base, 2 bases remained unmatched. Germline V gene sequence: CDR1 SGHRS, CDR2 YFSETQ. CDR3 sequence (DNA): TGCGCCAGCAGGACAGGGAATAACTATGGCTACACCTTC. Amino acids: CASRTGNNYGYTF.

The genes are TRBV6-5 and TRBJ2-4; TRBD2 agrees at 7 bases. Germline CDR1 is MNHEY and CDR2 is SVGAGI. J lost 12 bases, V lost 6 bases, and 8 bases had no gene match. The CDR3 length is 12 residues. The DNA for the CDR3 is TGTGCCAGCAGCCCCGCGGGGGTCCCTCAGTACTTC. It encodes CASSPAGVPQYF.

The chain is built from TRBV5-1 and TRBJ2-1; 9 nucleotides match TRBD1. The CDR3 runs to 18 residues. V trimming: 1 base; J trimming: 6 bases; junction bases outside the gene matches: 14. Germline V lookup: CDR1 SGHRS, CDR2 YFSETQ. In DNA, the CDR3 is TGCGCCAGCAGCTTGCCTCCTGGGACAGGGTTGGGAAGCAATGAGCAGTTCTTC. Translated: CASSLPPGTGLGSNEQFF.

CDR3 nucleotides: TGTGCCAGCAGCTTAGAGGGACAGTCTAATTCACCCCTCCACTTT. It is translated as CASSLEGQSNSPLHF. J is TRBJ1-6 and V is TRBV7-9; 7 bases are shared with TRBD1. The V and J ends lost 1 base and 6 bases, in that order; junction bases with no gene match: 3. Germline V gene sequence: CDR1 SEHNR, CDR2 FQNEAQ (reference sequence). This CDR3 is built from 15 residues.

This clone showed up just once. Other DNA sequences in the sample encode the same CDR3. This chain connects TRBV18 to TRBJ1-1; TRBD1 agrees at 8 bases. The CDR3 loop spans 14 amino acids. After removal of 3 bases from V and 1 base from J, the junction contained 1 base not matched to a gene. CDR1 is KGHSH and CDR2 is LQKENI in the germline V gene. CDR3 residues: CASSPGQGNTEAFF. In nucleotides, the CDR3 is TGTGCCAGCTCACCCGGACAGGGGAACACTGAAGCTTTCTTT.

This clone is a singleton in its sample. The chain recombines TRBV5-1 with TRBJ1-2; D not resolved. CDR3 size: 18 residues. V lost 4 bases, J lost 0 bases, and 22 bases lay in between. The germline CDR1 and CDR2 sequences are SGHRS and YFSETQ. The CDR3 DNA reads TGCGCCAGCAGCGCGCGGGGATCGTCGGGAAAGACTAACTATGGCTACACCTTC. Its protein product is CASSARGSSGKTNYGYTF.

The chain employs TRBV2 and TRBJ2-2; D gene unclear. V lost 2 bases to trimming and J lost 1 base, with 5 bases between them. The CDR3 consists of 14 residues. CDR1 SNHLY and CDR2 FYNNEI come from the germline V gene. Here the CDR3 DNA reads TGTGCCAGCAGTGAAAACAGGAACACCGGGGAGCTGTTTTTT. The encoded protein is CASSENRNTGELFF. Variable domain in full (rest from reference TRBV2 and TRBJ2-2): EPEVTQTPSHQVTQMGQEVILRCVPISNHLYFYWYRQILGQKVEFLVSFYNNEISEKSEIFDDQFSVERPDGSNFTLKIRSTKLEDSAMYFCASSENRNTGELFFGEGSRLTVL.

V is TRBV6-6 and J is TRBJ1-2, with a possible D match to TRBD1 (5 bases). Germline CDR1 reads MNHNY; CDR2 reads SVGAGI (reference sequence). Trimming cost V 6 bases and J 5 bases, with 10 bases left between them. There are 12 residues in the CDR3. CDR3 protein: CASSPDSYGYTF. The CDR3 DNA follows: TGTGCCAGCAGCCCCGACAGTTATGGCTACACCTTC.

V and J are TRBV28 and TRBJ1-6; TRBD1 agrees at 7 bases. Germline-derived CDR1 and CDR2 are MDHEN and SYDVKM. This CDR3 spans 19 amino acids. Losses at the gene ends were 2 bases for V and 5 bases for J; bases not matched to a gene: 15. CDR3 in DNA: TGTGCCAGCAGTTTACCCACCAATTCCGGGACAGTACATAATTCACCCCTCCACTTT. Its translation is CASSLPTNSGTVHNSPLHF.

The V call is TRBV5-1, the J call TRBJ1-2; tentative D call: TRBD1 (5 bases). This CDR3 comprises 11 residues. Germline assignment: CDR1 SGHRS and CDR2 YFSETQ. V dropped 4 bases and J dropped 5 bases, with 6 bases sitting between them. The CDR3 is CASSPGYGYTF. CDR3 sequence (DNA): TGCGCCAGCAGCCCAGGGTATGGCTACACCTTC.

The V and J genes are TRBV19 and TRBJ2-5, with D possibly matching TRBD2 (5 bases). The CDR3 is 12 amino acids. CDR1 and CDR2 (germline): LNHDA, SQIVND (reference sequence). Trimming removed 5 bases at V and 5 bases at J, with 9 bases between. CDR3 residues: CASSRSGETQYF. The CDR3 nucleotides read TGTGCCAGTAGTCGATCGGGGGAGACCCAGTACTTC.

The V and J genes are TRBV5-1 and TRBJ2-7; a possible D gene is TRBD2 (5 bases). V gave up 4 bases and J gave up 6 bases, with 11 bases separating them. This CDR3 is 12 amino acids long. The germline gives CDR1 SGHRS, CDR2 YFSETQ. The CDR3 DNA follows: TGCGCCAGCAGCGGTCGGGGTTCCGAGCAGTACTTC. Protein sequence: CASSGRGSEQYF. The full variable domain, completed using reference TRBV5-1 and TRBJ2-7, is KAGVTQTPRYLIKTRGQQVTLSCSPISGHRSVSWYQQTPGQGLQFLFEYFSETQRNKGNFPGRFSGRQFSNSRSEMNVSTLELGDSALYLCASSGRGSEQYFGPGTRLTVT.